This TCR beta chain was observed in a study of shared clonotypes between healthy human individuals. Remarks on this clone: Its specificity is unknown.

The table came from immunoSEQ multiplex PCR; TCRdb's copy has only in-frame clones and leaves some out. This sample carries around 200,000 clones, approximately 62% of them seen once, and the ten largest clones take more than 9%. Whole-study results and caveats: Larger estimated richness was generally recorded for naive subsets relative to memory subsets.

V was shortened by 1 base and J by 6 bases, with 13 bases between the two germline ends. The CDR3 has 14 amino acids. Germline lookup yields CDR1 SGHRS and CDR2 YFSETQ. Sample: memory CD4+ T cells sorted from blood. The subset was: CD45RA-negative fraction. This receptor was obtained from a man aged 30 to 39 in good health. The rearrangement joins TRBV5-1 to TRBJ1-2; D not resolved. CDR3 DNA sequence: TGCGCCAGCAGCTTGACAGTGGAAAAACATGGCTACACCTTC. Protein: CASSLTVEKHGYTF.